The clone carrying this T cell receptor beta chain was recorded a few times. This record comes from a study of blood T cell repertoires in COVID-19. Turning to the study itself: In each case, the material was cDNA or gDNA derived from T cells, B-cell-depleted T cells, or PBMCs.

Data came from immunoSEQ multiplex PCR; TCRdb stores just in-frame clones and leaves some out. Of 140,000 or so clones in the sample, around 87% are singletons; the top ten hold about two fifths. Trimming shortened V by 8 bases and J by 0 bases, and 17 bases separated the two germline ends. Germline loops: CDR1 SEHNR, CDR2 FQNEAQ (reference sequence). This CDR3 is built from 17 residues. The sequenced sample was peripheral blood. This TCR was sampled from a man between 50 and 59 years old who had recovered from COVID-19. This chain joins TRBV7-9 and TRBJ2-6; D may be TRBD1 (7 bases). CDR3 bases: TGTGCCAGCGGCGGGACAGCCCTTTCCTCTGGGGCCAACGTCCTGACTTTC. Its protein is CASGGTALSSGANVLTF.